This TCR beta chain was documented in a study of T-cell memory formation after mild COVID-19. Across the study: Largely, TCR clusters stayed within a single donor. Study outcomes and limitations: Certain responding clones were present in pre-infection memory, suggesting participation of cross-reactive memory. Clones that shrank (day 15 to 85) were balanced CD4/CD8, whereas later expanders leaned CD4+.

Germline CDR1 is MDHEN and CDR2 is SYDVKM. The CDR3 has 11 residues. V dropped 7 bases and J dropped 4 bases, with 5 bases sitting between them. With respect to this clonotype: What it binds is unknown.

Constant-segment primers and 5'RACE yielded cDNA libraries for TCR alpha and TCR beta, each carrying sample barcodes and UMIs. TCRdb used MiXCR to reprocess the 5' RACE reads, holding one entry per CDR3 protein. This table holds 57,000 or so distinct CDR3 sequences, less than 9.5% found once. J is TRBJ2-1 and V is TRBV28; possible D gene TRBD1, 5 bases. The sample consisted of PBMCs or a T cell subset sorted from them (not recorded which). The source of this sequence is a man younger than 35 who had mild COVID-19 (a few samples of this study predate the infection). Cell type and time point are not known. The CDR3 loop is CASKGYNEQFF. The DNA of the CDR3 is TGTGCCAGCAAGGGGTACAATGAGCAGTTCTTC.